This T cell receptor (beta chain) was sequenced during a study of vaccination and CD4 T cells after COVID-19. Treatment reported: approximately 10-day PBMC culture with coronavirus spike peptide pools or control peptides (ViraFEST assay). After expanding antigen-specific T cells with peptide pools, ViraFEST sequenced their TCRs. This clonotype was detected only a few times. Its cognate antigen is unknown. The Oncomine TCR Beta short-read assay was what sequenced the DNA obtained from cultured CD4+ T cells. Researchers extracted genomic DNA from CD4+ T cells that had been cultured. Each CDR3 protein is one row after TCRdb ran MiXCR on the PCR reads. The sample has more than 15,000 distinct CDR3 sequences, approximately 65% seen once. The CDR3 runs to 15 residues. The germline V gene has CDR1 DFQATT and CDR2 SNEGSKA (reference sequence). Trimming removed 3 bases from V and 2 bases from J; junction bases left unmatched: 4.

V and J are TRBV20-1 and TRBJ1-6, with 7 bases fitting TRBD1. Sequencing used CD4+ T cells from blood, cultured in vitro. The clonotype was recovered from a human donor who had recovered from COVID-19. This CDR3 reads CSARLGTAYNSPLHF. Here the CDR3 DNA reads TGCAGTGCTAGGTTGGGGACAGCCTATAATTCACCCCTCCACTTT.